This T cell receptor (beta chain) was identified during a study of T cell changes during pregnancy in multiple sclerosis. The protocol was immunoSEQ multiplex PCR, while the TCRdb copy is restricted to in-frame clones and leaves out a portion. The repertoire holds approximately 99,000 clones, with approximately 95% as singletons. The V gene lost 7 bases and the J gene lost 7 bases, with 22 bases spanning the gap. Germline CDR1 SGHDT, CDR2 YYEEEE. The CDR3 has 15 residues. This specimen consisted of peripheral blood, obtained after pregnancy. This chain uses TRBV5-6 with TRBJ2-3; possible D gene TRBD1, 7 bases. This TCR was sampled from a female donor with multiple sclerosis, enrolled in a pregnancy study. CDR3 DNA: TGTGCCAGCCGAGCTCTCAGGAGGGGGCGGAATACGCAGTATTTT. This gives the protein CASRALRRGRNTQYF.